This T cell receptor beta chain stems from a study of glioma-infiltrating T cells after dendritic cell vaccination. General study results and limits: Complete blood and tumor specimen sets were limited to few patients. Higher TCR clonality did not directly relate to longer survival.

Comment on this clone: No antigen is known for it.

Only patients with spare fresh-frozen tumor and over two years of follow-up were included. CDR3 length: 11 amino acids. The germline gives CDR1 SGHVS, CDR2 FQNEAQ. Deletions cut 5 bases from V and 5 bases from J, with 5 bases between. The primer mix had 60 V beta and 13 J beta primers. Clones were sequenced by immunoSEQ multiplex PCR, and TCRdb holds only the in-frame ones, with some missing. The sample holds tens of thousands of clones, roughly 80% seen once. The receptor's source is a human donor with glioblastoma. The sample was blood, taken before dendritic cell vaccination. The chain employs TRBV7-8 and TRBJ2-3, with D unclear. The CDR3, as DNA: TGTGCCAGCAGCGCGAAAGATACGCAGTATTTT. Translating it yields CASSAKDTQYF.